This TCR beta chain emerged from a study of blood T cell repertoires in COVID-19. Study background: There were acute and convalescent COVID-19 samples, and they came from the United States, Italy and Spain. T cells, B-cell-depleted T cells, or PBMCs supplied cDNA or gDNA.

Original analysis: Amplified reference gene primers provided the basis for estimating nucleated cell counts. This table comes from immunoSEQ multiplex PCR, and its TCRdb copy is limited to in-frame clones, with some not included. From that table come the V and J calls and clone size; the DNA was used to work out D and trimming. Of 150,000 to 200,000 clones listed, approximately 87% are singletons. J was trimmed by 1 base and V by 3 bases; bases with no gene match: 2. Germline values: CDR1 GTSNPN, CDR2 SVGIG (reference sequence). The CDR3 has 14 residues. The chain recombines TRBV30 with TRBJ2-5, with 10 positions matching TRBD1. The specimen sequenced was peripheral blood. The TCR sequence derives from a man aged 18 to 29 with active or convalescent COVID-19. CDR3 bases: TGTGCCTGGAGAGGGGACAGGGGCCAAGAGACCCAGTACTTC. Protein sequence: CAWRGDRGQETQYF. The variable domain in full, with the rest retrieved from reference TRBV30 and TRBJ2-5, is SQTIHQWPATLVQPVGSPLSLECTVEGTSNPNLYWYRQAAGRGLQLLFYSVGIGQISSEVPQNLSASRPQDRQFILSSKKLLLSDSGFYLCAWRGDRGQETQYFGPGTRLLVL.